The 12 T cell receptor beta chains below come from one sample, sequenced in a study of T cells in Graves' hyperthyroidism and ophthalmopathy. There were TCR beta CDR3 regions amplified from RNA transcripts. RT-PCR in the first round (using the HTBI primer set) targeted the TCR CDR3. MiXCR, applied by TCRdb to the multiplex PCR reads, yields one record per CDR3 protein. The sample includes around 300,000 distinct CDR3 sequences, over 20% of them seen just once. Sequences were obtained from blood. The receptors shown here come from a man aged 30-40 years with Graves' ophthalmopathy.

The chain couples TRBV27 to TRBJ2-1; 8 nucleotides align to TRBD2. From germline, CDR1 is MNHEY and CDR2 SMNVEV (reference sequence). The CDR3 has 14 residues. V was pared by 1 base and J by 6 bases, with 2 bases of the junction left unmatched. The CDR3 is CASSLLGTSNEQFF. The CDR3 coding sequence is TGTGCCAGCAGTTTATTGGGGACTAGCAATGAGCAGTTCTTC.

This chain joins TRBV9 and TRBJ2-1; D may be TRBD2 (6 bases). This CDR3 region has 16 residues. From germline, CDR1 is SGDLS and CDR2 YYNGEE. With 4 bases removed from V and 6 bases from J, the gap between germline ends came to 20 bases. The CDR3 DNA sequence: TGTGCCAGCAGCAGCAACGGGACTCGCAAACCCAATGAGCAGTTCTTC. Translating gives CASSSNGTRKPNEQFF.

This clonotype has a count of ten or more. V and J are TRBV6-1 and TRBJ2-7; D not resolved. Deletions cut 1 base from V and 4 bases from J, with 14 bases between. CDR3 length: 15 residues. The germline V gene encodes CDR1 MNHNS and CDR2 SASEGT. This chain's CDR3 is CASSEGALPIYEQYF. CDR3 bases: TGTGCCAGCAGTGAAGGGGCACTACCCATATACGAGCAGTACTTC.

This sequence joins TRBV11-3 and TRBJ2-3, with D unclear. Germline values: CDR1 SGHNT, CDR2 YENEEA. The germline V and J ends were trimmed by 1 base and 2 bases, with 10 bases remaining between them. The length of the CDR3 is 15 residues. CDR3 in DNA: TGTGCCAGCAGCTTAGTACAACCCAACACAGATACGCAGTATTTT. It codes for CASSLVQPNTDTQYF.

This clonotype has only a few counts. The CDR3 loop reads CASSPRGGEQPQHF. The CDR3, as DNA: TGTGCCAGCAGTCCTCGTGGGGGCGAGCAGCCCCAGCATTTT. This rearrangement joins TRBV27 to TRBJ1-5; D is perhaps TRBD1 (6 bases). The CDR3 is 14 amino acids. The V and J ends lost 5 bases and 7 bases respectively, with 15 bases between them. Germline V gene sequence: CDR1 MNHEY, CDR2 SMNVEV (reference sequence).

This clonotype was recorded at least ten times. The chain combines TRBV27 with TRBJ2-1, with TRBD2 matching 11 bases. V trimming: 7 bases; J trimming: 3 bases; junction bases outside the gene matches: 14. From germline, CDR1 is MNHEY and CDR2 SMNVEV (reference sequence). The CDR3 has 18 residues. The CDR3 coding sequence is TGTGCCAGCACCTCTCCCAGCACCCTAGCGGGAGGCTACAATGAGCAGTTCTTC. It specifies CASTSPSTLAGGYNEQFF.

The chain combines TRBV19 with TRBJ2-7, with a tentative D call TRBD1 (7 bases). Germline CDR1 and CDR2: LNHDA and SQIVND (reference sequence). V was shortened by 7 bases and J by 3 bases, with 19 bases between the two germline ends. The CDR3 loop spans 15 amino acids. CDR3 region: CASKTGLGEVYEQYF. CDR3 coding DNA: TGTGCCAGTAAGACAGGGCTCGGGGAGGTCTACGAGCAGTACTTC.

This rearrangement joins TRBV19 to TRBJ1-1; D gene unclear. The CDR3 runs to 15 residues. Germline CDR1 and CDR2: LNHDA and SQIVND (reference sequence). V dropped 8 bases and J dropped 0 bases, with 16 bases sitting between them. The chain's CDR3 is CASYPNRGLNTEAFF. CDR3 DNA: TGTGCCAGTTATCCAAACCGGGGTTTGAACACTGAAGCTTTCTTT.

This clonotype was observed once. The junction shows a germline mismatch at one end, possibly a read error. The chain has TRBV7-3 and TRBJ2-1; D is possibly TRBD2 (7 bases). The germline gives CDR1 SGHTA, CDR2 FQGTGA. CDR3 length equals 15 residues. The CDR3 spells CDSSRLGGPDNEQFF. The CDR3 DNA reads TGTGACAGCAGCCGACTGGGGGGGCCGGACAATGAGCAGTTCTTC.

The V and J genes are TRBV7-9 and TRBJ1-4; D unresolved. This CDR3 spans 16 amino acids. V lost 5 bases and J 8 bases, leaving 21 bases between the germline ends. Per germline, CDR1 SEHNR and CDR2 FQNEAQ (reference sequence). CDR3 loop: CASSPIAGMAEEKLFF. CDR3 sequence (DNA): TGTGCCAGCAGCCCGATAGCAGGAATGGCAGAGGAAAAACTGTTTTTT. Based on the CDR3 plus reference TRBV7-9 and TRBJ1-4, the full variable domain is DTGVSQNPRHKITKRGQNVTFRCDPISEHNRLYWYRQTLGQGPEFLTYFQNEAQLEKSRLLSDRFSAERPKGSFSTLEIQRTEQGDSAMYLCASSPIAGMAEEKLFFGSGTQLSVL.

This chain links TRBV5-1 with TRBJ2-3; 7 nucleotides line up with TRBD2. CDR3 length: 14 residues. V gave up 4 bases and J gave up 6 bases; unmatched junction bases: 8. Germline V gene sequence: CDR1 SGHRS, CDR2 YFSETQ. The chain's CDR3 is CASSPLGGGDTQYF. The CDR3 nucleotides read TGCGCCAGCAGCCCTCTGGGGGGAGGGGATACGCAGTATTTT.

This chain joins TRBV19 and TRBJ1-1; a possible D gene is TRBD1 (6 bases). The CDR3 consists of 13 residues. The germline V gene encodes CDR1 LNHDA and CDR2 SQIVND (reference sequence). V lost 8 bases to trimming and J lost 5 bases, with 15 bases between them. The CDR3 region is CASCLGQGTEAFF. CDR3 in DNA: TGTGCCAGTTGTCTGGGGCAGGGGACTGAAGCTTTCTTT.